This T cell receptor beta chain was sequenced for a study of CD8 T cells in Susac syndrome. The RNA, about 0.45 to 1 ug, was put through reverse transcription using random hexamers. MiXCR, run by TCRdb on the immunoSEQ multiplex PCR reads, gives a single entry per CDR3 protein. The table includes some 2,000 distinct CDR3 sequences, 65% to 80% detected once. Staining of CD27 and CD45RA defined memory subsets for TEMRA sorting. TCR beta sequencing covered blood CD8+ and CD4+ T cells. Trimming removed 2 bases at V and 5 bases at J, with 9 bases between. Germline V gives CDR1 MNHEY, CDR2 SVGAGI. The CDR3 contains 13 residues.

The specimen sequenced was CD8+ TEMRA cells from PBMCs. The subset here: FACS-sorted terminally differentiated effector memory CD8+ T cells re-expressing CD45RA (CD8+ TEMRA). V gene TRBV6-5 combines with J gene TRBJ1-2; D is possibly TRBD1 (5 bases). The origin of this receptor is a human donor with Susac syndrome. The DNA of the CDR3 is TGTGCCAGCAGTTACGTGGACACTTATGGCTACACCTTC. This sequence encodes CASSYVDTYGYTF.